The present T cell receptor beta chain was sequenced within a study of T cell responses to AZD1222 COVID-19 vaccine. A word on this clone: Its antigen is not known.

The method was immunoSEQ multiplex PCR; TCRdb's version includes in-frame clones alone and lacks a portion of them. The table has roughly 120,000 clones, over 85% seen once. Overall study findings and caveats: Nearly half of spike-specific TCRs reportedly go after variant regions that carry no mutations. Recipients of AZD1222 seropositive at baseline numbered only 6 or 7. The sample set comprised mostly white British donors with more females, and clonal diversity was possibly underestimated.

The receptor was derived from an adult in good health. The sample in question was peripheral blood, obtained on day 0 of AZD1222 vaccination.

The CDR3 coding sequence is TGTGCCAGCAGTCGACAGGGGTCTAATGAAAAACTGTTTTTT. Its translation is CASSRQGSNEKLFF. The chain joins TRBV7-9 to TRBJ1-4; 8 nucleotides align to TRBD1. The CDR3 extends over 14 amino acids. V lost 6 bases and J lost 3; bases outside the gene matches: 3. CDR1 and CDR2 from the germline V gene are SEHNR and FQNEAQ (reference sequence).